This T cell receptor beta chain was obtained from a study of blood T cell repertoires in COVID-19. Across the study: Acute and convalescent COVID-19 specimens originated in the United States, Italy and Spain.

The CDR3 sequence is 14 residues long. The germline gives CDR1 KGHSH, CDR2 LQKENI. Trimming took 3 bases from V and 5 from J, leaving 13 bases between them. The authors' processing: Quantification of nucleated cells was approximated via reference gene primer amplification. Libraries were prepared by immunoSEQ multiplex PCR; TCRdb keeps only in-frame clonotypes and omits some of them. The V and J calls and clone size were taken over from that table, and D and trimming were inferred from the DNA. The table records roughly 150,000 clones, more than 75% of them present only once. This clone occurred once.

The clonotype was recovered from a man in his fifties who had recovered from COVID-19. The rearrangement joins TRBV18 to TRBJ1-1; D unresolved. The sequenced sample consisted of peripheral blood. The CDR3 nucleotides are TGTGCCAGCTCACCGCCGGATAGCCGAACTGAAGCTTTCTTT. Translated: CASSPPDSRTEAFF. Full variable domain (remainder filled in from reference TRBV18 and TRBJ1-1): NAGVMQNPRHLVRRRGQEARLRCSPMKGHSHVYWYRQLPEEGLKFMVYLQKENIIDESGMPKERFSAEFPKEGPSILRIQQVVRGDSAAYFCASSPPDSRTEAFFGQGTRLTVV.